This T cell receptor (beta chain) came from a study of ipilimumab plus nivolumab after autologous stem cell transplantation. At the level of the study: Patients received a median of roughly five ipilimumab and roughly eight nivolumab doses.

Patients got ipilimumab 1 mg/kg beginning 14 to 28 days post-transplant. Looked up from germline, CDR1 is GTSNPN and CDR2 is SVGIG (reference sequence). The CDR3 loop spans 13 amino acids. Deletions cut 2 bases from V and 10 bases from J, with 12 bases between. The method was immunoSEQ multiplex PCR; TCRdb's version includes in-frame clones alone and lacks a portion of them. The sample contains some 44,000 clones, over 75% of which appear only once. The origin of this receptor is a male donor with multiple myeloma. The sequencing here drew on PBMCs, taken in a trial of ipilimumab plus nivolumab as post-transplant consolidation. This rearrangement joins TRBV30 to TRBJ1-6; D may be TRBD1 (6 bases). Here the CDR3 reads CAWSQQGHSPLHF. The CDR3 DNA follows: TGTGCCTGGAGTCAACAGGGCCACTCACCCCTCCACTTT. Full variable domain (rest looked up from reference TRBV30 and TRBJ1-6): SQTIHQWPATLVQPVGSPLSLECTVEGTSNPNLYWYRQAAGRGLQLLFYSVGIGQISSEVPQNLSASRPQDRQFILSSKKLLLSDSGFYLCAWSQQGHSPLHFGNGTRLTVT.